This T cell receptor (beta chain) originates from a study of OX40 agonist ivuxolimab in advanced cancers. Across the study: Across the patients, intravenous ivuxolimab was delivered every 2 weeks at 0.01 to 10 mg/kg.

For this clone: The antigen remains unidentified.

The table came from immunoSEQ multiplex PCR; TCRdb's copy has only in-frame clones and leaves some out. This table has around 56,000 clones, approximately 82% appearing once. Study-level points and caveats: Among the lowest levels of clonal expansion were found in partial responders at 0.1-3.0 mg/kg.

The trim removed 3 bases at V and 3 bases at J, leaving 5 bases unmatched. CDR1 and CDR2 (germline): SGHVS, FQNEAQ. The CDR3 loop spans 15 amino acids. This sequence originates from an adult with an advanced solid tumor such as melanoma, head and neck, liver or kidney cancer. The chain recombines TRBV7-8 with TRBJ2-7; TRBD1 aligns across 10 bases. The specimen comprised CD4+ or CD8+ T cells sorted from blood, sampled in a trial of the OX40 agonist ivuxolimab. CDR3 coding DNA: TGTGCCAGCAGCTTCCGGGACAGGGGCGTCTACGAGCAGTACTTC. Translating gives CASSFRDRGVYEQYF. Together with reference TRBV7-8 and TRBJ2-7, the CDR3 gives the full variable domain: GAGVSQSPRYKVAKRGQDVALRCDPISGHVSLFWYQQALGQGPEFLTYFQNEAQLDKSGLPSDRFFAERPEGSVSTLKIQRTQQEDSAVYLCASSFRDRGVYEQYFGPGTRLTVT.